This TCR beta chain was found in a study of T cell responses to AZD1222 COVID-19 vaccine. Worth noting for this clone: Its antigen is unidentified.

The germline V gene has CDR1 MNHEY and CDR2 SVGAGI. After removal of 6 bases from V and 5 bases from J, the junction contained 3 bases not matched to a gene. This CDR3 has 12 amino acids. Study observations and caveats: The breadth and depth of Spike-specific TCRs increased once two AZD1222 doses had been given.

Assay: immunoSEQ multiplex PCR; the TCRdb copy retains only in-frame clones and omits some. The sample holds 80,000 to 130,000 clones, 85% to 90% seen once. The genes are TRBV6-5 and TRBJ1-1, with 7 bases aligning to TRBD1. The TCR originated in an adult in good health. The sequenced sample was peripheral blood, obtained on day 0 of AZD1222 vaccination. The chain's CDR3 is CASRRGRTEAFF. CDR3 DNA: TGTGCCAGCAGGAGGGGGCGGACTGAAGCTTTCTTT.